This T cell receptor beta chain was captured by sequencing in a study of tumor-infiltrating lymphocytes in primary liver carcinoma. Study summary: Maximum tumor diameters ranged from about 4 to 11 cm, stage T1-T3 N0M0. Study outcomes and limitations: Only about 7-24% of top clones were detected in all five tumor regions. For tumor-adjacent and tumor-blood pairs, overlap was less than that seen for tumor region pairs.

Constant-region priming of roughly 0.45 ug total RNA yielded TCR beta cDNA. Sequencing libraries for TCR beta derived from three nested multiplex PCR rounds that used slightly modified ARM-PCR. For around 9 cycles apiece, the opening two PCR rounds ran with TRBV1-TRBV30 forward primers and a C-beta reverse primer. TCRdb itself ran the multiplex PCR reads through MiXCR, one entry per CDR3 protein. Here the sample spans 20,000 to 25,000 distinct CDR3 sequences, around 84% being singletons. Co-extraction of RNA and DNA was performed on about 18-30 mg of unsorted bulk tissue. Per tumor, sampling covered five separate regions. Germline CDR1 SGHDT, CDR2 YYEEEE. The CDR3 covers 15 residues. Details on this clonotype: Its target is unknown. At one of its ends the junction is not consistent with the germline gene, which may arise from a read error.

The chain recombines TRBV5-6 with TRBJ2-2, with unresolved D. Material: liver tumor tissue from sampling region 2. The subset here: tumor region T2, inferior pole. The clonotype was recovered from a young woman with primary liver carcinoma and hepatitis B virus infection. The CDR3 is CANSLTHRVTGELFF. CDR3 nucleotides: TGTGCCAACAGCTTGACACACAGAGTCACTGGGGAGCTGTTTTTT.